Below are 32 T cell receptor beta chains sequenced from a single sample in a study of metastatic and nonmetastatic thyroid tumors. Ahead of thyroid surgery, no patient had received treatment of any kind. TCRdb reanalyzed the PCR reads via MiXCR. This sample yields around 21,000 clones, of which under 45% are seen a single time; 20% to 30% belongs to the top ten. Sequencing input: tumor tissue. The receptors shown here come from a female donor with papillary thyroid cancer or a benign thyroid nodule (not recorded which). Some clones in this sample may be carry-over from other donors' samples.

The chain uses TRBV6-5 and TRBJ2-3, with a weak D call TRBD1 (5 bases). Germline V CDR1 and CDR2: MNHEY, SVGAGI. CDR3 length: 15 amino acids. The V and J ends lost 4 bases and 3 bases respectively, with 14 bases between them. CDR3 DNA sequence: TGTGCCAGCAGTTTAGCAGGGCTACTTACAGATACGCAGTATTTT. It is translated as CASSLAGLLTDTQYF.

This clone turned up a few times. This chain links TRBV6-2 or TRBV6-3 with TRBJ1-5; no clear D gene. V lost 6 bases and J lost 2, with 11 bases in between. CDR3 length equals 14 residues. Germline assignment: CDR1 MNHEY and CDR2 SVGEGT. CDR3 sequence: CASSPSSGNQPQHF. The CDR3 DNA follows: TGTGCCAGCAGCCCCTCCAGTGGCAATCAGCCCCAGCATTTT.

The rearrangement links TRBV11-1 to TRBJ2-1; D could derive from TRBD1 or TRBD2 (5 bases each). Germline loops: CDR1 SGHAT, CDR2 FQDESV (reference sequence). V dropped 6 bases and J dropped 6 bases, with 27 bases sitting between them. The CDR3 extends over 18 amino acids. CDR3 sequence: CASRGTVDGASLANEQFF. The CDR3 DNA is TGTGCCAGCAGAGGGACGGTGGATGGGGCGTCCCTCGCCAATGAGCAGTTCTTC.

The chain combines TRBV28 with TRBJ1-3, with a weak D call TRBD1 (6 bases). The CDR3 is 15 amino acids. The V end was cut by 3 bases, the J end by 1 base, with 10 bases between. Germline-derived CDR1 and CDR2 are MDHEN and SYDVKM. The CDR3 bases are TGTGCCAGCAGTTTCGGAGGGGGTTCTGGAAACACCATATATTTT. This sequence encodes CASSFGGGSGNTIYF.

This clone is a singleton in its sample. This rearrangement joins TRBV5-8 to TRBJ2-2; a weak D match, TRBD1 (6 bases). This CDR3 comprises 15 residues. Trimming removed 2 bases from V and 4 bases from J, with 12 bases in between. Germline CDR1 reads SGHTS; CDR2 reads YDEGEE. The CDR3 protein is CASSLWGRATGELFF. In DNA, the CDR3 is TGTGCCAGCAGCTTATGGGGGCGCGCCACCGGGGAGCTGTTTTTT.

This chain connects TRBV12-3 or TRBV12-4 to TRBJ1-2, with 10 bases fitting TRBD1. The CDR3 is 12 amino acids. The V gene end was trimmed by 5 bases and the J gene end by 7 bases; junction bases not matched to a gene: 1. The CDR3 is CASSRDRGGYTF. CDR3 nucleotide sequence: TGTGCCAGCAGTAGGGACAGGGGTGGCTACACCTTC.

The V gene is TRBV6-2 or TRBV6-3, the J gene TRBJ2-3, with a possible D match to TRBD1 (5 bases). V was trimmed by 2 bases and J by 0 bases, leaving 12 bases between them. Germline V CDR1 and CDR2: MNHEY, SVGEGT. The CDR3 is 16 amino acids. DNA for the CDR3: TGTGCCAGCAGTTACAAGACAGAGGCTAGCACAGATACGCAGTATTTT. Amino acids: CASSYKTEASTDTQYF.

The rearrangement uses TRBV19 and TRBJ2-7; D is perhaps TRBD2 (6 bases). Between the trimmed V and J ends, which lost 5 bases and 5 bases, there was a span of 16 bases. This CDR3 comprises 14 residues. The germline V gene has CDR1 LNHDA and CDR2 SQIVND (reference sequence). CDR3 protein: CASSPNAAGHEQYF. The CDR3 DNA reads TGTGCCAGTAGTCCCAACGCAGCGGGCCACGAGCAGTACTTC.

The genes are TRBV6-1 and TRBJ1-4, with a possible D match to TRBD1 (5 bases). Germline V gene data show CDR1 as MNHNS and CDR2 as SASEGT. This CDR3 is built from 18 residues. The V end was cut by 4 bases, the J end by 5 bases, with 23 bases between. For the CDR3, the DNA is TGTGCCAGCAGTGTTTTCTTCTTGGCGACAGCCGCGAATGAAAAACTGTTTTTT. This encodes CASSVFFLATAANEKLFF.

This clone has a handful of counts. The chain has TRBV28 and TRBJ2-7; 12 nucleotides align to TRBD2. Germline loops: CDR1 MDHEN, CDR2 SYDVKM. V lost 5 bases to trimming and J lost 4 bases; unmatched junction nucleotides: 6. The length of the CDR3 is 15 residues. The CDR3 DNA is TGTGCCAGCAGTCCCGCGGGACTAGCGGGTTACGAGCAGTACTTC. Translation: CASSPAGLAGYEQYF.

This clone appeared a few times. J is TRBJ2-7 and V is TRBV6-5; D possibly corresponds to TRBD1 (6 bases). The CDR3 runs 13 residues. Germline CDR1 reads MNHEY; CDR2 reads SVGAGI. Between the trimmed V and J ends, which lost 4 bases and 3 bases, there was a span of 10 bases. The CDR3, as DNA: TGTGCCAGCAGTTGGGGGCGGTTCTACGAGCAGTACTTC. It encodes CASSWGRFYEQYF.

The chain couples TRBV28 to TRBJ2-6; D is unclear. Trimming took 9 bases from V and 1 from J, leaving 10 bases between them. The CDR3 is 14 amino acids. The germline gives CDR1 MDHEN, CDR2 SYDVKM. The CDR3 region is CASRVGSGANVLTF. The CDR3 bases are TGTGCCAGTCGAGTCGGGTCTGGGGCCAACGTCCTGACTTTC.

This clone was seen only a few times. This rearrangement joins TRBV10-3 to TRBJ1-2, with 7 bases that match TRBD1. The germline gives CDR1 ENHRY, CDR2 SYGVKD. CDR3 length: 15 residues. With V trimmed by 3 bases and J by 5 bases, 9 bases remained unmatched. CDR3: CAISDWTGTEYGYTF. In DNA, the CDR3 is TGTGCCATCAGTGATTGGACCGGGACAGAGTATGGCTACACCTTC.

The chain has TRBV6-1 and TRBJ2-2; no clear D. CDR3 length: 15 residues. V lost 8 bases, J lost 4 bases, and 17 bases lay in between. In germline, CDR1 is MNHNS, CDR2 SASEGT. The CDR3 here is CASSSRVSGTGELFF. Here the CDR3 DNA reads TGTGCCAGCTCTTCTAGGGTTTCCGGCACCGGGGAGCTGTTTTTT.

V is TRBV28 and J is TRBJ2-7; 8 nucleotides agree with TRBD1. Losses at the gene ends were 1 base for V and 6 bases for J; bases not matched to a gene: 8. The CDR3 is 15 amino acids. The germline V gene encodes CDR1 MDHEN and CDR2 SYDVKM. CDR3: CASSLSQGAQSEQYF. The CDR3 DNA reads TGTGCCAGCAGTTTATCGCAGGGGGCGCAGAGCGAGCAGTACTTC.

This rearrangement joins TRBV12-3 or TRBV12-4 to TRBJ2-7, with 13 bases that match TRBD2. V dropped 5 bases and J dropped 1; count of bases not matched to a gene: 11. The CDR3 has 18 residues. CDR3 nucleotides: TGTGCCAGCAGTCGGACTAGCGGGAGATCGGCCTCATCCTACGAGCAGTACTTC. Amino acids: CASSRTSGRSASSYEQYF.

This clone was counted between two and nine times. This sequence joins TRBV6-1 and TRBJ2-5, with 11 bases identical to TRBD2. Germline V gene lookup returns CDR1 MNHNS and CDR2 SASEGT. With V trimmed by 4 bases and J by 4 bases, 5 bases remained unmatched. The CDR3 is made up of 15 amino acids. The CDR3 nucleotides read TGTGCCAGCAGTGTCCTCGGGACTAGCGGAGAGACCCAGTACTTC. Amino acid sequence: CASSVLGTSGETQYF.

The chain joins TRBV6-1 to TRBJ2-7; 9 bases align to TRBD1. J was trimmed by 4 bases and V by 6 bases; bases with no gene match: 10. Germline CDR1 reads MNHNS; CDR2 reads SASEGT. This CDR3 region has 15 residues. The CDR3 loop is CASRKPGTGRYEQYF. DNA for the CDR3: TGTGCCAGCAGGAAACCCGGGACAGGGAGGTACGAGCAGTACTTC.

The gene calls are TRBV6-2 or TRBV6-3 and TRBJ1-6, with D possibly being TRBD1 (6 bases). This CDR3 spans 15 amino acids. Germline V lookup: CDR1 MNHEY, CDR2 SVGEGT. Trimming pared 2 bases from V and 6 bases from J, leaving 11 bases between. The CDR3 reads CASSYEDSTNSPLHF. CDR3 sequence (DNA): TGTGCCAGCAGTTACGAGGACAGTACTAATTCACCCCTCCACTTT.

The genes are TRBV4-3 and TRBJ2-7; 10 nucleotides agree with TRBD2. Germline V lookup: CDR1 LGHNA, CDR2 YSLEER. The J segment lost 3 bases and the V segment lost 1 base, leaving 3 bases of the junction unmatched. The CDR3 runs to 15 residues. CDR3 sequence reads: CASSQGLAGLYEQYF. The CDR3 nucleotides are TGCGCCAGCAGCCAAGGACTAGCGGGTCTCTACGAGCAGTACTTC.

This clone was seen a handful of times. CDR3 DNA: TGCGCCAGCAGTGGGACGACAGTGTATGGCTACACCTTC. Amino acids: CASSGTTVYGYTF. V and J are TRBV10-2 and TRBJ1-2; weak D call: TRBD1 (5 bases). V lost 4 bases and J lost 5, with 11 bases in between. This CDR3 is 13 amino acids long. Germline V lookup: CDR1 WSHSY, CDR2 SAAADI.

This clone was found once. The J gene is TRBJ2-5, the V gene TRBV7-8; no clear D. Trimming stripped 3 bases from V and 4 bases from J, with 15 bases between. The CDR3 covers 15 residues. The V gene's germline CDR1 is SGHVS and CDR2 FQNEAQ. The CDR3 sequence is CASSFLEILGETQYF. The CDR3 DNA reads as TGTGCCAGCAGCTTTCTCGAGATCCTGGGAGAGACCCAGTACTTC.

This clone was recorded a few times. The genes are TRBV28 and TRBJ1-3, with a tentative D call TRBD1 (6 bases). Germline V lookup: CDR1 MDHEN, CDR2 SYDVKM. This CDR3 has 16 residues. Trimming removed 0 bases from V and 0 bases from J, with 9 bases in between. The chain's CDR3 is CASSLWTGDSGNTIYF. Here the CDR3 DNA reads TGTGCCAGCAGTTTATGGACAGGAGACTCTGGAAACACCATATATTTT.

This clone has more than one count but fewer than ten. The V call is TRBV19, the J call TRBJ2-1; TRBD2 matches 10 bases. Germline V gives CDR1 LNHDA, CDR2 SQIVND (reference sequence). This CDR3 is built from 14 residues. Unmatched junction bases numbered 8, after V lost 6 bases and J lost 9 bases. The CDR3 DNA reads TGTGCCAGTAGGCGTTCTAGCGGGAGAGGTGAGCAGTTCTTC. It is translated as CASRRSSGRGEQFF.

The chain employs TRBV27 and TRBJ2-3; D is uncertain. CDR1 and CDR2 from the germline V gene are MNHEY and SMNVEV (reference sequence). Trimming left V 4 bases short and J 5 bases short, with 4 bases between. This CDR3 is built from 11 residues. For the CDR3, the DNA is TGTGCCAGCAGTTCTAGAGATACGCAGTATTTT. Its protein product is CASSSRDTQYF.

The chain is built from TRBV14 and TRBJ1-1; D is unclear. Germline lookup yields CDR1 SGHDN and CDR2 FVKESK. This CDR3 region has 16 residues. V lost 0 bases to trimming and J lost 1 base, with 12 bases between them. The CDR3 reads CASSQDGGFWNTEAFF. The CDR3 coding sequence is TGTGCCAGCAGCCAAGATGGTGGCTTCTGGAACACTGAAGCTTTCTTT.

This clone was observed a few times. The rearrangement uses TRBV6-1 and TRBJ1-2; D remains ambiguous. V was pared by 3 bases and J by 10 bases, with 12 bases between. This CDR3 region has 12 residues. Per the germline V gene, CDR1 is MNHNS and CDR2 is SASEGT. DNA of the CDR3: TGTGCCAGCAGTGACAACATTTGGGACTACACCTTC. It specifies CASSDNIWDYTF.

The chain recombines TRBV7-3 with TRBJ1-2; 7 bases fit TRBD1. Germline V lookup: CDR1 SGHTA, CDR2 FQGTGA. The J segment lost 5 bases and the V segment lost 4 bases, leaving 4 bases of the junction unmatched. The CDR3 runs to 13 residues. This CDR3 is CASSSGTAYGYTF. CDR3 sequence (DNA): TGTGCCAGCAGCTCCGGGACAGCTTATGGCTACACCTTC.

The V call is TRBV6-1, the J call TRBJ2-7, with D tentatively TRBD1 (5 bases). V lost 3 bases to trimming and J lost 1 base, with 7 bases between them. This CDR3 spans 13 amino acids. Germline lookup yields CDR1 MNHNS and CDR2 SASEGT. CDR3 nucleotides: TGTGCCAGCAGTGACACAGGATCCTACGAGCAGTACTTC. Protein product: CASSDTGSYEQYF.

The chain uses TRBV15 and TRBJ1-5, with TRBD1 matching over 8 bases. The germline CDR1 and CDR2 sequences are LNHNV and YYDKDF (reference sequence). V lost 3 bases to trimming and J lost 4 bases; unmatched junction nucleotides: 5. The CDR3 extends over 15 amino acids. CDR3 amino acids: CATSRDRALNQPQHF. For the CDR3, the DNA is TGTGCCACCAGCAGGGACAGGGCCCTGAATCAGCCCCAGCATTTT. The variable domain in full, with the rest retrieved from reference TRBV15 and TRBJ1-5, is DAMVIQNPRYQVTQFGKPVTLSCSQTLNHNVMYWYQQKSSQAPKLLFHYYDKDFNNEADTPDNFQSRRPNTSFCFLDIRSPGLGDTAMYLCATSRDRALNQPQHFGDGTRLSIL.

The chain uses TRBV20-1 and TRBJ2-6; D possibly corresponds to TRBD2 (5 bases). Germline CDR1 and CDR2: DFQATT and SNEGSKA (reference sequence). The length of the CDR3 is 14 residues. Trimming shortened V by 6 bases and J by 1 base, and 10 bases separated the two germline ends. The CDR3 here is CSARVDSGANVLTF. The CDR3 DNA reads TGCAGTGCGAGGGTAGATTCTGGGGCCAACGTCCTGACTTTC.

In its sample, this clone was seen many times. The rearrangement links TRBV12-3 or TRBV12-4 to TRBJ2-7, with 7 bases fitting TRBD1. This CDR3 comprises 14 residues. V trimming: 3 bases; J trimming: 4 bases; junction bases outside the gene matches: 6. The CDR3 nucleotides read TGTGCCAGCAGTTTCGGGACAGTCAAATACGAGCAGTACTTC. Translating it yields CASSFGTVKYEQYF.